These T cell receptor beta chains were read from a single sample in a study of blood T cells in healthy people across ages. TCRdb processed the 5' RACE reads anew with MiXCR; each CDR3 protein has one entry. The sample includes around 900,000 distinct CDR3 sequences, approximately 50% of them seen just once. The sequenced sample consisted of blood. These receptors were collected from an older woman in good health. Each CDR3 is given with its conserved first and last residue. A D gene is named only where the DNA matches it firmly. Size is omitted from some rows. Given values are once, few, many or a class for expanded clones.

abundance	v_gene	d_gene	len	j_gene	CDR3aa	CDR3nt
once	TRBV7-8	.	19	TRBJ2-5	CASSRDVKRGTVLQETQYF	TGTGCCAGCAGCCGCGATGTAAAGCGGGGGACAGTATTACAAGAGACCCAGTACTTC
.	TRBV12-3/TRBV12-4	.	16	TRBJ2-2	CASSLSRSLNTGKLFF	TGTGCCAGCAGCCTGTCTCGGTCCCTGAACACCGGGAAGCTGTTTTTT
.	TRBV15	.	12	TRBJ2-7	CATSPGGCEQYF	TGTGCCACCAGTCCCGGGGGCTGCGAGCAGTACTTC
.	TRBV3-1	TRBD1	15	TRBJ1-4	CASSQTGRGPEKLFF	TGTGCCAGCAGCCAAACGGGCAGGGGGCCTGAAAAACTGTTTTTT
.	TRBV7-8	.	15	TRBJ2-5	CASSGRDPYRETQYF	TGTGCCAGCAGCGGACGGGACCCATACAGGGAGACCCAGTACTTC
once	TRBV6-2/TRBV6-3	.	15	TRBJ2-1	CASSPGITYYNEQFF	TGTGCCAGCAGTCCAGGGATAACCTACTACAATGAGCAGTTCTTC
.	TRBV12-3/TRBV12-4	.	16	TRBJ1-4	CASSPEDGTYHEKLFF	TGTGCCAGCAGTCCCGAGGACGGAACGTATCATGAAAAACTGTTTTTT
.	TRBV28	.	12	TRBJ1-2	CASSSQGAGYTF	TGTGCCAGCAGTTCACAGGGAGCCGGCTACACCTTC
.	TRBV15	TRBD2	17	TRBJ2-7	CATSTTSGRRSGYEQYF	TGTGCCACCAGTACCACTAGCGGGAGGAGGTCGGGTTACGAGCAGTACTTC
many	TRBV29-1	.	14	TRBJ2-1	CSVDGRPSYNEQFF	TGCAGCGTTGACGGCAGGCCGTCCTACAATGAGCAGTTCTTC
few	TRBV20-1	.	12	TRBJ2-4	CSAGGGGGIQYF	TGCAGTGCTGGCGGAGGGGGAGGCATTCAGTACTTC
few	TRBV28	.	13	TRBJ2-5	CASSLGGVGTQYF	TGTGCCAGCAGTTTAGGGGGTGTGGGGACCCAGTACTTC
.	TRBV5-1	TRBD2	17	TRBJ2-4	CASSLGGGIGLTEEQYF	TGCGCCAGCAGCTTGGGGGGGGGAATCGGACTTACAGAGGAGCAGTACTTC
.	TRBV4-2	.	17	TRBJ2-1	CASSQDLLAATYNEQFF	TGTGCCAGCAGCCAAGACCTGTTAGCGGCCACTTACAATGAGCAGTTCTTC
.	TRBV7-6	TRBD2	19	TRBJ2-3	CASSGQHPGLAGAKDTQYF	TGTGCCAGCAGCGGACAACATCCGGGACTAGCGGGAGCAAAAGATACGCAGTATTTT
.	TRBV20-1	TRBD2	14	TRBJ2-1	CSAIKREGYNEQFF	TGCAGTGCCATAAAGCGGGAGGGATACAATGAGCAGTTCTTC
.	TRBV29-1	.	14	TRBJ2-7	CSVVWTSSSYEQYF	TGCAGCGTTGTGTGGACCTCAAGCTCCTACGAGCAGTACTTC
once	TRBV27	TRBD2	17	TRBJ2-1	CASSPSSGRASGNEQFF	TGTGCCAGCAGTCCCTCTAGCGGGAGGGCCTCGGGCAATGAGCAGTTCTTC
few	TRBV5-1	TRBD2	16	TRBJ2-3	CASSFGFRAGGDTQYF	TGCGCCAGCAGCTTCGGGTTTCGAGCGGGAGGGGATACGCAGTATTTT
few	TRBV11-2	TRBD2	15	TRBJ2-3	CASSPGTIRTDTQYF	TGTGCCAGCAGCCCCGGGACTATCCGCACAGATACGCAGTATTTT
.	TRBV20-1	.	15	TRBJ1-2	CSARDKGVGLYGYTF	TGCAGTGCTAGAGATAAGGGAGTAGGCCTCTATGGCTACACCTTC
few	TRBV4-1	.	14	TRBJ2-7	CASSRTVRDDEQYF	TGCGCCAGCAGCCGCACCGTGAGGGACGACGAGCAGTACTTC
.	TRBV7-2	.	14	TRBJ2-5	CASSPGPTGETQYF	TGTGCCAGCAGCCCTGGGCCGACCGGAGAGACCCAGTACTTC
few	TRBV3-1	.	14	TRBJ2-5	CASSQDTWGETQYF	TGTGCCAGCAGCCAAGATACCTGGGGGGAGACCCAGTACTTC
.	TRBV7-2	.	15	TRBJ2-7	CASSLRLESSYEQYF	TGTGCCAGCAGCTTAAGACTAGAGAGCTCCTACGAGCAGTACTTC
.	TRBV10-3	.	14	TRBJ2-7	CAIRDGSRGGEQYF	TGTGCCATCAGGGACGGTAGCAGGGGAGGCGAGCAGTACTTC
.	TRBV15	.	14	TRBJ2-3	CATSRGSGLDTQYF	TGTGCCACCAGCAGAGGTTCAGGATTAGATACGCAGTATTTT
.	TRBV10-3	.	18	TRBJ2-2	CAISGIGTTGGVFGELFF	TGTGCCATCAGTGGGATAGGGACGACCGGTGGGGTTTTCGGGGAGCTGTTTTTT
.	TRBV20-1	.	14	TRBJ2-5	CSAKSGTLQETQYF	TGCAGTGCTAAGTCAGGGACACTCCAAGAGACCCAGTACTTC
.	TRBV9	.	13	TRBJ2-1	CASSGGWVVEQFF	TGTGCCAGCAGTGGGGGTTGGGTCGTCGAGCAGTTCTTC
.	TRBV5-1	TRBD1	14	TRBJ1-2	CASSLTGDFYGYTF	TGCGCCAGCAGCTTAACAGGGGACTTCTATGGCTACACCTTC
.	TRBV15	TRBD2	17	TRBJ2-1	CATSTRRIAGANNEQFF	TGTGCCACCAGCACTAGGAGAATAGCGGGAGCTAACAATGAGCAGTTCTTC